This TCR beta chain comes out of a study of T cell repertoires in cytomegalovirus infection. As for the study in general: Well-studied HLA-B-restricted CMV epitopes were used in the study alongside recently identified HLA-C-restricted ones.

Points from the study as a whole: Clonotypes of TCR beta that were HLA-C-restricted and CMV-specific dominated the ex vivo response.

As for this clonotype: The target antigen is unknown.

TCRdb redid the calling of the reads with MiXCR, one entry per CDR3 protein. The table records 65,000 to 85,000 distinct CDR3 sequences, about 30% of them present only once. Sequenced material: CD8+ T cells from cultured PBMCs, taken from culture after CMV antigen stimulation. The origin of this receptor is a human donor in good health (CMV status not recorded). Some clones in this sample may be carry-over from other donors' samples.

The CDR3 DNA is TGCGCCAGCAGCTTGACAGACCCCTACGAGCAGTACTTC. Protein sequence: CASSLTDPYEQYF. This sequence joins TRBV5-1 and TRBJ2-7, with D unclear. Germline assignment: CDR1 SGHRS and CDR2 YFSETQ. V dropped 1 base and J dropped 2 bases, with 7 bases sitting between them. CDR3 length: 13 residues.